Each of the 29 T cell receptor beta chains below was sequenced from the same sample in a study of monozygotic twins with inflammatory bowel disease. Reanalyzing the 5' RACE reads, TCRdb keeps one entry per CDR3 protein, without DNA. The table lists 150,000 to 200,000 distinct CDR3 sequences. Material for sequencing was blood. The receptors derive from a human donor with ulcerative colitis or Crohn's disease, or a healthy co-twin of an affected twin (not recorded which).

This rearrangement joins TRBV20-1 to TRBJ2-1; with no DNA, the TCRdb D assignment of TRBD2 cannot be verified. Germline assignment: CDR1 DFQATT and CDR2 SNEGSKA (reference sequence). The CDR3 totals 14 residues. The CDR3 protein is CSALAGGSHNEQFF.

The chain combines TRBV20-1 with TRBJ2-1; the D gene TCRdb calls, TRBD1, cannot be checked with no DNA. The CDR3 spans 15 residues. CDR1 is DFQATT, CDR2 SNEGSKA, per germline (reference sequence). The CDR3 reads CSALDLRGDYNEQFF.

This chain uses TRBV5-1 with TRBJ1-3; TCRdb calls TRBD1, which cannot be checked without DNA. Germline values: CDR1 SGHRS, CDR2 YFSETQ. CDR3 length: 16 residues. The CDR3 reads CAISLGQFNSGNTIYF.

This chain uses TRBV3-1 with TRBJ2-7; the TCRdb D gene call, TRBD2, has no DNA to confirm it. Germline values: CDR1 LGHDT, CDR2 YNNKEL (reference sequence). The CDR3 covers 16 residues. This CDR3 reads CASSQGLAGGYYEQYF.

The chain recombines TRBV28 with TRBJ1-5; TCRdb indicates TRBD1, and absent DNA this call remains unverified. In germline, CDR1 is MDHEN, CDR2 SYDVKM. The CDR3 contains 15 residues. This CDR3 is CASSFPGTVNQPQHF.

The CDR3 reads CASSFLLNGYTF. The rearrangement joins TRBV5-4 to TRBJ1-2. The CDR3 runs 12 residues. CDR1 SGHNT and CDR2 YYREEE come from the germline V gene (reference sequence).

The V gene is TRBV12-3 or TRBV12-4, the J gene TRBJ2-7; the D gene TCRdb calls, TRBD1, cannot be checked with no DNA. This CDR3 is built from 15 residues. CDR3 region: CASSPTETVPYEQYF.

The rearrangement links TRBV19 to TRBJ2-7; with no DNA, the TCRdb D assignment of TRBD1 cannot be verified. Germline CDR1 reads LNHDA; CDR2 reads SQIVND (reference sequence). The CDR3 loop spans 14 amino acids. CDR3 sequence reads: CASSDFQGINEQYF.

This chain connects TRBV5-5 to TRBJ2-7; the D gene TCRdb calls, TRBD1, cannot be checked with no DNA. The germline V gene encodes CDR1 SGHKS and CDR2 YYEKEE (reference sequence). CDR3 size: 15 residues. This CDR3 reads CASSYRGQRSYEQYF.

The chain uses TRBV30 and TRBJ1-4; TCRdb picks TRBD1, but there is no DNA to check that call. There are 14 residues in the CDR3. From germline, CDR1 is GTSNPN and CDR2 SVGIG (reference sequence). This chain's CDR3 is CAWSPGTANEKLFF.

V gene TRBV7-2 combines with J gene TRBJ2-7. Germline loops: CDR1 SGHTA, CDR2 FQGNSA. This CDR3 region has 15 residues. This chain's CDR3 is CASSLDSIQNYEQYF.

V and J are TRBV9 and TRBJ1-3; the D gene TCRdb calls, TRBD1, cannot be checked with no DNA. The CDR3 extends over 15 amino acids. Germline-derived CDR1 and CDR2 are SGDLS and YYNGEE. This CDR3 reads CASSVTGNSGNTIYF.

The chain carries TRBV20-1 and TRBJ1-1; no DNA is available, so the TRBD1 call from TCRdb remains unchecked. Per germline, CDR1 DFQATT and CDR2 SNEGSKA (reference sequence). The CDR3 is made up of 12 amino acids. This CDR3 is CSATGQNTEAFF.

The chain has TRBV9 and TRBJ1-1; lacking DNA, the TRBD1 call made by TCRdb goes unchecked. This CDR3 contains 17 residues. Per the germline V gene, CDR1 is SGDLS and CDR2 is YYNGEE. CDR3 region: CASSVAQGTGSTTEAFF. Full variable domain (outside the CDR3, taken from reference TRBV9 and TRBJ1-1): DSGVTQTPKHLITATGQRVTLRCSPRSGDLSVYWYQQSLDQGLQFLIQYYNGEERAKGNILERFSAQQFPDLHSELNLSSLELGDSALYFCASSVAQGTGSTTEAFFGQGTRLTVV.

V gene TRBV15 combines with J gene TRBJ2-3; the TCRdb D gene call, TRBD2, has no DNA to confirm it. This CDR3 is 15 amino acids long. The germline V gene encodes CDR1 LNHNV and CDR2 YYDKDF (reference sequence). CDR3 loop: CATSRGERSTDTQYF.

V and J are TRBV12-3 or TRBV12-4 and TRBJ1-2. The CDR3 sequence is 12 residues long. The CDR3: CASRASEYGYTF.

The chain links TRBV12-3 or TRBV12-4 to TRBJ1-2; TCRdb designates TRBD1, a call that cannot be tested without DNA. This CDR3 region has 14 residues. CDR3 residues: CASSLGKTGRGYTF.

The J gene is TRBJ2-7, the V gene TRBV29-1; as DNA is missing, the TRBD1 call by TCRdb cannot be tested. Germline V CDR1 and CDR2: SQVTM, ANQGSEA. There are 14 residues in the CDR3. CDR3 amino acids: CSVQKTGGAYEQYF.

The chain links TRBV3-1 to TRBJ2-7; TCRdb proposes TRBD2, but this gene call is untestable without DNA. The CDR3 spans 15 residues. The germline CDR1 and CDR2 sequences are LGHDT and YNNKEL (reference sequence). CDR3 protein: CASGRSRGSPCEQYF.

The V gene is TRBV28, the J gene TRBJ2-5. The CDR3 has 14 residues. Germline-derived CDR1 and CDR2 are MDHEN and SYDVKM. This chain's CDR3 is CASSFSSVMETQYF.

This chain connects TRBV2 to TRBJ2-1; TCRdb selects TRBD2, and the lack of DNA leaves this call unchecked. The CDR3 sequence is 16 residues long. Germline V lookup: CDR1 SNHLY, CDR2 FYNNEI. Here the CDR3 reads CASSEGLLSSYNEQFF.

V and J are TRBV29-1 and TRBJ1-2; lacking DNA, the TRBD1 call made by TCRdb goes unchecked. Per the germline V gene, CDR1 is SQVTM and CDR2 is ANQGSEA. This CDR3 spans 13 amino acids. CDR3 sequence: CSVVDRVNYGYTF.

The V gene is TRBV7-2, the J gene TRBJ1-2; lacking DNA, the TRBD1 call made by TCRdb goes unchecked. The CDR3 contains 15 residues. Germline V gene data show CDR1 as SGHTA and CDR2 as FQGNSA. CDR3 in amino acids: CASSFYPGTGRGYTF.

V gene TRBV7-3 combines with J gene TRBJ2-2; with no DNA, the TCRdb D assignment of TRBD2 cannot be verified. This CDR3 is 16 amino acids long. Germline CDR1 reads SGHTA; CDR2 reads FQGTGA. CDR3 residues: CASSPGGPENTGELFF. Drawing the rest from reference TRBV7-3 and TRBJ2-2, the complete variable domain is GAGVSQTPSNKVTEKGKYVELRCDPISGHTALYWYRQSLGQGPEFLIYFQGTGAADDSGLPNDRFFAVRPEGSVSTLKIQRTERGDSAVYLCASSPGGPENTGELFFGEGSRLTVL.

The genes are TRBV19 and TRBJ2-7; the TCRdb call, TRBD1, lacks DNA for checking. In germline, CDR1 is LNHDA, CDR2 SQIVND (reference sequence). The CDR3 consists of 13 residues. CDR3 loop: CASSIGGQYEQYF.

V and J are TRBV6-5 and TRBJ1-2; TCRdb gives TRBD1 as the D gene, but with no DNA this cannot be confirmed. Germline CDR1 and CDR2: MNHEY and SVGAGI. This CDR3 contains 16 residues. CDR3 in amino acids: CASSSETPTGGYGYTF.

This rearrangement joins TRBV20-1 to TRBJ1-2. The CDR3 contains 16 residues. CDR1 is DFQATT, CDR2 SNEGSKA, per germline (reference sequence). The CDR3 here is CSASSGKDLTNYGYTF.

V and J are TRBV11-1 and TRBJ1-5; TCRdb's assignment of TRBD1 cannot be checked, as there is no DNA. The CDR3 extends over 18 amino acids. Germline assignment: CDR1 SGHAT and CDR2 FQDESV (reference sequence). The CDR3 sequence: CASSLDHGTSYSNQPQHF.

V and J are TRBV19 and TRBJ1-5. Germline CDR1 reads LNHDA; CDR2 reads SQIVND (reference sequence). The CDR3 contains 14 residues. The CDR3: CASSIDPGNQPQHF.